These 28 T cell receptor beta chains were all obtained from the same sample, sequenced in a study of blood T cell repertoires in COVID-19. Using immunoSEQ multiplex PCR, the repertoire was profiled, and TCRdb retains in-frame clones only, with some absent. The sample holds about 210,000 clones; more than 80% are singletons and the top ten take approximately 8%. What was sequenced was PBMCs or T cells enriched from blood (not recorded which). These receptors all stem from a woman between 18 and 29 years old who had recovered from COVID-19.

V usage is TRBV27 and J usage is TRBJ2-5; 7 bases agree with TRBD2. In germline, CDR1 is MNHEY, CDR2 SMNVEV (reference sequence). The V and J ends lost 6 bases and 2 bases, in that order; junction bases with no gene match: 6. CDR3 length: 14 residues. The CDR3 here is CASRAGVLQETQYF. Written as DNA, the CDR3 is TGTGCCAGCAGGGCGGGGGTCCTTCAAGAGACCCAGTACTTC.

J is TRBJ2-1 and V is TRBV7-3; 9 nucleotides line up with TRBD2. The germline V gene encodes CDR1 SGHTA and CDR2 FQGTGA. The CDR3 extends over 17 amino acids. V lost 5 bases, J lost 7 bases, and 15 bases stayed unmatched. This CDR3 reads CASSPSHKAGGVNEQFF. CDR3 bases: TGTGCCAGCAGCCCTTCTCACAAAGCGGGGGGCGTGAATGAGCAGTTCTTC.

This clone was counted ten times or more. The rearrangement uses TRBV7-3 and TRBJ1-1, with a weak D call TRBD1 (5 bases). In germline, CDR1 is SGHTA, CDR2 FQGTGA. The CDR3 has 13 amino acids. Trimming cost V 5 bases and J 1 base, with 8 bases left between them. CDR3 in amino acids: CASSPGQNTEAFF. The DNA of the CDR3 is TGTGCCAGCAGCCCCGGACAGAACACTGAAGCTTTCTTT.

The chain couples TRBV12-3 or TRBV12-4 to TRBJ1-1; no clear D gene. This CDR3 is 13 amino acids long. V dropped 5 bases and J dropped 1 base, with 8 bases sitting between them. The CDR3 region is CASSRTRNTEAFF. The CDR3 DNA follows: TGTGCCAGCAGTCGAACACGGAACACTGAAGCTTTCTTT.

The J gene is TRBJ1-2, the V gene TRBV27; the D is unclear. This CDR3 has 15 residues. Germline CDR1 and CDR2: MNHEY and SMNVEV (reference sequence). Trimming removed 4 bases from V and 0 bases from J, with 12 bases in between. The CDR3 DNA is TGTGCCAGCAGTTCTTTAGACATCCCTAACTATGGCTACACCTTC. As protein: CASSSLDIPNYGYTF.

CDR3 nucleotide sequence: TGTGCCAGCCCGCCCTCTCCGGGACTCACGAACACCGGGGAGCTGTTTTTT. Translated: CASPPSPGLTNTGELFF. The gene calls are TRBV13 and TRBJ2-2, with a possible D match to TRBD2 (6 bases). V lost 8 bases and J 0 bases, leaving 19 bases between the germline ends. The CDR3 runs 17 residues. From germline, CDR1 is PRHDT and CDR2 FYEKMQ (reference sequence).

The genes are TRBV19 and TRBJ1-2; 7 nucleotides align to TRBD1. With V trimmed by 7 bases and J by 6 bases, 17 bases remained unmatched. Germline CDR1 and CDR2: LNHDA and SQIVND (reference sequence). The CDR3 runs to 16 residues. The CDR3 here is CASIAGTAGPLNGYTF. Here the CDR3 DNA reads TGTGCCAGTATAGCCGGGACAGCGGGCCCATTAAATGGCTACACCTTC.

The V and J genes are TRBV14 and TRBJ1-2; TRBD1 might be the D (6 bases). The CDR3 loop spans 14 amino acids. Trimming took 3 bases from V and 4 from J, leaving 12 bases between them. Per the germline V gene, CDR1 is SGHDN and CDR2 is FVKESK. In DNA, the CDR3 is TGTGCCAGCAGCCAGGGGCCAGGGGCCTATGGCTACACCTTC. It encodes CASSQGPGAYGYTF.

This chain joins TRBV27 and TRBJ1-2; D might be TRBD1 (6 bases). Germline CDR1 reads MNHEY; CDR2 reads SMNVEV (reference sequence). Trimming removed 0 bases from V and 6 bases from J, with 11 bases in between. This CDR3 has 14 residues. The CDR3 loop is CASSLSWAGDGYTF. The CDR3 nucleotides are TGTGCCAGCAGTTTATCGTGGGCAGGGGATGGCTACACCTTC.

The rearrangement uses TRBV7-2 and TRBJ1-2; 7 bases are shared with TRBD1. The V segment lost 2 bases and the J segment 6 bases; nucleotides outside the gene matches: 3. Germline CDR1 SGHTA, CDR2 FQGNSA. The CDR3 sequence is 13 residues long. CDR3 DNA: TGTGCCAGCAGCTTAAAGGGGGCTGATGGCTACACCTTC. It codes for CASSLKGADGYTF.

The rearrangement uses TRBV28 and TRBJ1-6, with 7 bases aligning to TRBD1. This CDR3 is built from 16 residues. Germline values: CDR1 MDHEN, CDR2 SYDVKM. After removal of 11 bases from V and 6 bases from J, the junction contained 16 bases not matched to a gene. For the CDR3, the DNA is TGTGCCTCCATGGCCTTGACAGGGATGGGTAATTCACCCCTCCACTTT. Translation gives CASMALTGMGNSPLHF.

The gene calls are TRBV18 and TRBJ1-2, with 7 nucleotides matching TRBD1. V lost 3 bases to trimming and J lost 2 bases; unmatched junction nucleotides: 6. The germline CDR1 and CDR2 sequences are KGHSH and LQKENI. The CDR3 runs 15 residues. The CDR3 nucleotides are TGTGCCAGCTCACCGGACAGGACCCCAAACTATGGCTACACCTTC. Amino acids: CASSPDRTPNYGYTF.

V and J are TRBV20-1 and TRBJ1-6; the match to TRBD1 covers 9 bases. The germline gives CDR1 DFQATT, CDR2 SNEGSKA (reference sequence). The CDR3 has 15 residues. J gave up 9 bases and V 3 bases, and 9 bases lay outside the gene matches. The CDR3 is CSASALGQGISPLHF. CDR3 DNA sequence: TGCAGTGCTAGTGCTTTGGGACAGGGCATTTCACCCCTCCACTTT.

In this sample, this clone turned up once. The rearrangement joins TRBV5-8 to TRBJ1-4; tentatively, D is TRBD1 (6 bases). The ends were cut back, 5 bases at V and 8 bases at J, with 16 bases in the middle. The CDR3 loop spans 14 amino acids. Germline loops: CDR1 SGHTS, CDR2 YDEGEE. In DNA, the CDR3 is TGTGCCAGCAGAGACCGAGGGGGTGACGAAAAACTGTTTTTT. This gives the protein CASRDRGGDEKLFF.

The V call is TRBV9, the J call TRBJ2-1; 9 positions agree with TRBD1. Germline loops: CDR1 SGDLS, CDR2 YYNGEE. The J segment lost 4 bases and the V segment lost 3 bases, leaving 5 bases of the junction unmatched. CDR3 size: 15 residues. CDR3 sequence reads: CASSDPGQGYNEQFF. The CDR3 nucleotides are TGTGCCAGCAGCGATCCGGGACAGGGTTACAATGAGCAGTTCTTC.

This clone was counted a single time. V and J are TRBV5-1 and TRBJ2-3; D remains ambiguous. CDR3 length: 13 residues. Germline values: CDR1 SGHRS, CDR2 YFSETQ. The V and J ends lost 7 bases and 3 bases respectively, with 12 bases between them. CDR3 nucleotides: TGCGCCAGCGGCGGAGCACGGACAGATACGCAGTATTTT. Amino acid sequence: CASGGARTDTQYF.

The chain joins TRBV19 to TRBJ1-1; a possible D gene is TRBD1 (6 bases). Deletions cut 6 bases from V and 7 bases from J, with 18 bases between. The CDR3 loop spans 14 amino acids. Germline V CDR1 and CDR2: LNHDA, SQIVND (reference sequence). CDR3 protein: CASSSPVGRGEAFF. The CDR3 DNA sequence: TGTGCCAGTAGCTCCCCGGTCGGCAGGGGTGAAGCTTTCTTT.

The rearrangement links TRBV5-4 to TRBJ2-1; perhaps TRBD1 as D (6 bases). Germline V lookup: CDR1 SGHNT, CDR2 YYREEE (reference sequence). Between the trimmed V and J ends, which lost 9 bases and 0 bases, there was a span of 13 bases. CDR3 length: 14 residues. For the CDR3, the DNA is TGTGCCATCCAAAACAGGGCCTCCTACAATGAGCAGTTCTTC. Translation: CAIQNRASYNEQFF.

The sample holds one count of this clone. The V call is TRBV4-1, the J call TRBJ2-7, with D possibly TRBD1 on 6 matching bases. Trimming stripped 3 bases from V and 5 bases from J, with 14 bases between. Germline V gene sequence: CDR1 MGHRA, CDR2 YSYEKL. The CDR3 has 14 residues. The CDR3 nucleotides are TGCGCCAGCAGCCATCGGGACACCGGGGACGAGCAGTACTTC. Protein product: CASSHRDTGDEQYF.

This chain uses TRBV28 with TRBJ1-1; D gene unclear. The germline V gene encodes CDR1 MDHEN and CDR2 SYDVKM. Trimming took off 1 base at V and 4 bases at J, with 10 bases between the two ends. CDR3 length equals 14 residues. The CDR3 loop reads CASSLSGSPTEAFF. The CDR3 DNA is TGTGCCAGCAGTTTATCCGGGTCCCCCACTGAAGCTTTCTTT.

The gene calls are TRBV21-1 and TRBJ1-4. TRBV21-1 is annotated as a pseudogene. The CDR3 covers 13 residues. This CDR3 is CAGTRGVNEKLFF. The CDR3 bases are TGTGCCGGTACCCGGGGTGTTAATGAAAAACTGTTTTTT.

This clone was counted a single time. Within the sample, other DNA sequences also encode this same CDR3. V is TRBV9 and J is TRBJ2-1, with D possibly TRBD2 on 6 matching bases. The germline V gene encodes CDR1 SGDLS and CDR2 YYNGEE. CDR3 length: 14 amino acids. The V end lost 3 bases, the J end lost 1 base, and 8 bases lay between the germline ends. CDR3 sequence: CASSAGTSYNEQFF. In DNA form, the CDR3 reads TGTGCCAGCAGCGCCGGGACTTCCTACAATGAGCAGTTCTTC. Filled out from reference TRBV9 and TRBJ2-1, the complete variable domain reads DSGVTQTPKHLITATGQRVTLRCSPRSGDLSVYWYQQSLDQGLQFLIQYYNGEERAKGNILERFSAQQFPDLHSELNLSSLELGDSALYFCASSAGTSYNEQFFGPGTRLTVL.

The chain recombines TRBV7-9 with TRBJ1-1; 7 bases are shared with TRBD1. Germline V lookup: CDR1 SEHNR, CDR2 FQNEAQ (reference sequence). The CDR3 is made up of 18 amino acids. With V trimmed by 8 bases and J by 4 bases, 22 bases remained unmatched. Here the CDR3 reads CASPFLSGQLYIFTEAFF. The CDR3 DNA sequence: TGTGCCAGCCCCTTCTTATCGGGACAGCTCTACATATTCACTGAAGCTTTCTTT. Combining the CDR3 with reference TRBV7-9 and TRBJ1-1 gives the whole variable domain DTGVSQNPRHKITKRGQNVTFRCDPISEHNRLYWYRQTLGQGPEFLTYFQNEAQLEKSRLLSDRFSAERPKGSFSTLEIQRTEQGDSAMYLCASPFLSGQLYIFTEAFFGQGTRLTVV.

The CDR3 loop reads CASSLTSLNTEAFF. Written as DNA, the CDR3 is TGTGCCAGCAGTTTAACATCCCTGAACACTGAAGCTTTCTTT. The V call is TRBV28, the J call TRBJ1-1; unclear D gene. Germline CDR1 is MDHEN and CDR2 is SYDVKM. The CDR3 spans 14 residues. V was pared by 2 bases and J by 0 bases, with 7 bases between.

The chain employs TRBV2 and TRBJ1-1, with D possibly matching TRBD1 (5 bases). This CDR3 has 16 residues. Germline V CDR1 and CDR2: SNHLY, FYNNEI. Trimming shortened V by 8 bases and J by 2 bases, and 21 bases separated the two germline ends. CDR3 nucleotide sequence: TGTGCCAGCGCCAAATCGGCCGGCAGGGTAAACACTGAAGCTTTCTTT. This gives the protein CASAKSAGRVNTEAFF.

The rearrangement links TRBV5-6 to TRBJ1-4; 8 bases match TRBD1. Germline V gene lookup returns CDR1 SGHDT and CDR2 YYEEEE. This CDR3 has 17 amino acids. The junction had 9 bases not matched to a gene; V was cut back by 4 bases and J by 1 base. In nucleotides, the CDR3 is TGTGCCAGCAGCGTAGACCGGGACAGGATAACTAATGAAAAACTGTTTTTT. It encodes CASSVDRDRITNEKLFF. Based on the CDR3 plus reference TRBV5-6 and TRBJ1-4, the full variable domain is DAGVTQSPTHLIKTRGQQVTLRCSPKSGHDTVSWYQQALGQGPQFIFQYYEEEERQRGNFPDRFSGHQFPNYSSELNVNALLLGDSALYLCASSVDRDRITNEKLFFGSGTQLSVL.

J is TRBJ2-1 and V is TRBV7-6, with D unresolved. Trimming stripped 3 bases from V and 4 bases from J, with 7 bases between. This CDR3 spans 13 amino acids. Germline V CDR1 and CDR2: SGHVS, FNYEAQ. CDR3 region: CASSLNGYNEQFF. The CDR3, as DNA: TGTGCCAGCAGCTTGAACGGTTACAATGAGCAGTTCTTC.

The chain links TRBV19 to TRBJ1-1, with 7 bases matching TRBD1. The germline CDR1 and CDR2 sequences are LNHDA and SQIVND (reference sequence). This CDR3 comprises 13 residues. The V and J ends lost 5 bases and 6 bases, in that order; junction bases with no gene match: 6. The DNA of the CDR3 is TGTGCCAGTAGTGACAGGGCAATCGCTGAAGCTTTCTTT. Residues: CASSDRAIAEAFF.